This T cell receptor (beta chain) derives from a study of beta chain features in type 1 diabetes. Turning to the study itself: Examined across all samples were about 99,000,000 sorted cells. The study, taken as a whole, reports: At VDJ recombination sites, type 1 diabetes patients had fewer insertions and more deleted nucleotides. Moderately but significantly shorter TCRB CDR3s were found in Type 1 diabetes patients in all four CD4+ subsets. Within the patient group, naive, central memory and Treg TCRB repertoires appeared more similar to each other than within healthy donors.

This clone was counted only a few times. Its antigen remains unknown. The CDR3 contains 18 residues. Germline CDR1 and CDR2: KGHSH and LQKENI. V was trimmed by 2 bases and J by 0 bases, leaving 19 bases between them. CD45RO/CCR7/CD25/CD127/CD95/CD27 separated CD4+ naive, central memory, regulatory and stem cell-like memory cells by sorting. Expressed TCRB transcripts got sequenced, as all isolated RNA was reverse transcribed. Generated by immunoSEQ multiplex PCR, the TCRdb table keeps only in-frame clones and is missing some. The data contain around 250,000 clones, about 14% of them singletons. The receptor was isolated from a man aged 25 to 40 with type 1 diabetes. This chain joins TRBV18 and TRBJ1-2; tentative D call: TRBD1 (6 bases). Sequences were obtained from naive CD4+ T cells from blood. The DNA of the CDR3 is TGTGCCAGCTCACCAGTGGATCAGGGGCTAGGAGCTAACTATGGCTACACCTTC. As protein: CASSPVDQGLGANYGYTF.